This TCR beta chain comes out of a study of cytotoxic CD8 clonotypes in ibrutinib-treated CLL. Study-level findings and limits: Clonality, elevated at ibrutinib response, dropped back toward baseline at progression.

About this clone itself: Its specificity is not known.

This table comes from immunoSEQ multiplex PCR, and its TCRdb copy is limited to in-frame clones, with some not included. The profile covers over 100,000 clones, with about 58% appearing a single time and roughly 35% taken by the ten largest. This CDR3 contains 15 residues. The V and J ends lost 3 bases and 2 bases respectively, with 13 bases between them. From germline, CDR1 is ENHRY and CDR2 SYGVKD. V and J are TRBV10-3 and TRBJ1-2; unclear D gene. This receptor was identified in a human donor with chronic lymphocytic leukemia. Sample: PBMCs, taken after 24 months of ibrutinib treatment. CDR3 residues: CAISDSVHDNYGYTF. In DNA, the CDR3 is TGTGCCATCAGTGATTCGGTTCATGACAACTATGGCTACACCTTC.